This TCR beta chain was documented in a study of blood T cell repertoires in COVID-19. About the study: Material from acute and convalescent COVID-19 was sourced from the United States, Italy and Spain. T cells, B-cell-depleted T cells, or PBMCs provided the cDNA or gDNA that served as material.

In germline, CDR1 is MNHEY, CDR2 SMNVEV (reference sequence). Germline trimming cut 10 bases from V and 4 bases from J; bases unmatched to any gene: 16. This CDR3 comprises 15 residues. Sequencing used immunoSEQ multiplex PCR; TCRdb keeps in-frame clones, though not all of them. The table shows 150,000 or so clones, with under 90% occurring only once. This clone was found once. In assigning cohorts, the study relied on participant-reported clinical history. Each recovered donor of Cohort 3 presented with two negative PCRs, clearance, or symptom resolution. The receptor's source is a woman aged 45-60 years who had recovered from COVID-19. The chain uses TRBV27 and TRBJ2-7; 7 bases are shared with TRBD1. Sequenced material: PBMCs or T cells enriched from blood (not recorded which). CDR3 sequence (DNA): TGTGCCAACACCCTTAGACAGGGTCCCCTGTACGAGCAGTACTTC. Translation gives CANTLRQGPLYEQYF.